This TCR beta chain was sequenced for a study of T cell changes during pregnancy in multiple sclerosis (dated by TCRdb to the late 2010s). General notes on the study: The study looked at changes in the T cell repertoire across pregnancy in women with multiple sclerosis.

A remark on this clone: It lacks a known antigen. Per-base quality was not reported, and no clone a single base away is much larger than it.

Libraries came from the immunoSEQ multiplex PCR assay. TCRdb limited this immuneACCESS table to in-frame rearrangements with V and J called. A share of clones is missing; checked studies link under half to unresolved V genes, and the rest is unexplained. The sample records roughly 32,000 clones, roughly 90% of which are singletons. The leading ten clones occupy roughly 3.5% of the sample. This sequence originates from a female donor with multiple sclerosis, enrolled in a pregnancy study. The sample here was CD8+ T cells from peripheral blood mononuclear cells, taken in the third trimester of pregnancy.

The CDR3 protein sequence reads: CASSFRTALNTEAFF. The DNA sequence reads TGTGCCAGCAGCTTCCGGACAGCATTAAACACTGAAGCTTTCTTT. The chain couples TRBV9 to TRBJ1-1, and TRBD1 may be the D gene, going by 6 matching bases. The CDR3, cysteine through phenylalanine, is 15 amino acids long. The entry retains the CDR3 DNA only, 45 bases that are in frame from base 1. The germline V gene specifies SGDLS as CDR1 and YYNGEE as CDR2. V and J lose 4 bases and 2 bases, and a span of 15 bases separates them.